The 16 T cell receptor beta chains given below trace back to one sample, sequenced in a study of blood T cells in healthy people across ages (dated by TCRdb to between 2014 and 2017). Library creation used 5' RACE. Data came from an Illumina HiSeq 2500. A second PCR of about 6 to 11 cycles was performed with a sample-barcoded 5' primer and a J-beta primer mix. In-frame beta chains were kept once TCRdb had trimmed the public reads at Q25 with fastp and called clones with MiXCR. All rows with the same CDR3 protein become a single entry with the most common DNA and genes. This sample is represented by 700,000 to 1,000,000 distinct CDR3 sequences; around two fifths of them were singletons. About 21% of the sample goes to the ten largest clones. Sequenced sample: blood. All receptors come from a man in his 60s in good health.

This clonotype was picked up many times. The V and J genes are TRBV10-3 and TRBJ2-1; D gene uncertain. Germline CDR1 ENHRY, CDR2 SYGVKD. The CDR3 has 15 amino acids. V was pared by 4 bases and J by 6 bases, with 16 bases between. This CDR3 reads CAISAGVTYFNEQFF. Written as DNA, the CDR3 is TGTGCCATCAGTGCAGGCGTTACCTACTTCAATGAGCAGTTCTTC.

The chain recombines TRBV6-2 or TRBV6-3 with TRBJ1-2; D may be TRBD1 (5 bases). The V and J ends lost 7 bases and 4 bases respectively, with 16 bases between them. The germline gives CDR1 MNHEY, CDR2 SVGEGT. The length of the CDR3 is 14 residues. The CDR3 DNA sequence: TGTGCCAGCAAAAGGGAACAGGAGCTCTATGGCTACACCTTC. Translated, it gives CASKREQELYGYTF.

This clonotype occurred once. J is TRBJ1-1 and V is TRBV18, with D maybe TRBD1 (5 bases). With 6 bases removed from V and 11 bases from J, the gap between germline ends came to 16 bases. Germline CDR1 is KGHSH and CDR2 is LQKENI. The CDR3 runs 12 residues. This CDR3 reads CASSPPGRRAFF. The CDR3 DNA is TGTGCCAGCTCCCCGCCGGGACGGCGGGCTTTCTTT.

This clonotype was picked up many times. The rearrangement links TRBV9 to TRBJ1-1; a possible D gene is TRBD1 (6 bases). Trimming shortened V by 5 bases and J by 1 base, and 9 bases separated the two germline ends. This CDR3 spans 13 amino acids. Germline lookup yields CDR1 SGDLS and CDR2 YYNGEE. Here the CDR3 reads CASSVQGNTEAFF. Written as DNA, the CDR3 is TGTGCCAGCAGTGTACAGGGGAACACTGAAGCTTTCTTT.

CDR3 DNA: TGTGCCAGCAGTTCGCAACCGGGACTAGCGGGGGGTATCAATGAGCAGTTCTTC. Protein: CASSSQPGLAGGINEQFF. V is TRBV6-5 and J is TRBJ2-1; 15 nucleotides agree with TRBD2. J was trimmed by 6 bases and V by 4 bases; bases with no gene match: 10. This CDR3 has 18 amino acids. Germline loops: CDR1 MNHEY, CDR2 SVGAGI.

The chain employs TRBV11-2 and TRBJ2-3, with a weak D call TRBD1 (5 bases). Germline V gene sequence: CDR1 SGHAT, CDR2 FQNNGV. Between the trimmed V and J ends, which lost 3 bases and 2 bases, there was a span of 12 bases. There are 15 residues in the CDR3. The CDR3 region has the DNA TGTGCCAGCAGCTTGGACAAACCTCTCACAGATACGCAGTATTTT. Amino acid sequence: CASSLDKPLTDTQYF.

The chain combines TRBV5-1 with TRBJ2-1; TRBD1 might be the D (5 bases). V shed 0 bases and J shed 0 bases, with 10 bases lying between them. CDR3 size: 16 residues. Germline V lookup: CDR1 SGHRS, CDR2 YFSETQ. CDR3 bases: TGCGCCAGCAGCTTGGGGGCAGGGAACTCCTACAATGAGCAGTTCTTC. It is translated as CASSLGAGNSYNEQFF.

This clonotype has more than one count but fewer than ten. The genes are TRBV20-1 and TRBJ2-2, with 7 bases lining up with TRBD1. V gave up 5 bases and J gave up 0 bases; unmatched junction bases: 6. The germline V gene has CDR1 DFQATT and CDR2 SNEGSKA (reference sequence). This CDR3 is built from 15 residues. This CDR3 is CSARTGKSNTGELFF. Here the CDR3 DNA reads TGCAGTGCTCGGACAGGCAAATCGAACACCGGGGAGCTGTTTTTT.

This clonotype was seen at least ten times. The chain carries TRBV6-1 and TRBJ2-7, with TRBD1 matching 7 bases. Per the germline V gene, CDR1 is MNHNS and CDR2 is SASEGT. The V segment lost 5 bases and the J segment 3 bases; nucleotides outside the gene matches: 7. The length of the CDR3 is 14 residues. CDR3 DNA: TGTGCCAGCAGTAAGCCGGGACAGAGCTACGAGCAGTACTTC. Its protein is CASSKPGQSYEQYF.

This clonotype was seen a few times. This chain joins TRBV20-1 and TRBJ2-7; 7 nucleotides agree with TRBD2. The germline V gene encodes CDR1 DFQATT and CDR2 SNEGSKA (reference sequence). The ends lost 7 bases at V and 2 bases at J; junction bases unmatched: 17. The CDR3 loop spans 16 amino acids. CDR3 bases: TGCAGTGTTTTTCCGCTTGCTAGCGGCGTCGCCTACGAGCAGTACTTC. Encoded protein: CSVFPLASGVAYEQYF.

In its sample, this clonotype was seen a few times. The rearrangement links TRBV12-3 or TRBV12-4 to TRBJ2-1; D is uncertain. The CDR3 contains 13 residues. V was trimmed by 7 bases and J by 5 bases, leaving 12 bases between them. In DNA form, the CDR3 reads TGTGCCAGCACCCTTTCGTTCAACAATGAGCAGTTCTTC. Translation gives CASTLSFNNEQFF.

CDR3 bases: TGTGCCAGCAGCTTGGTCTATGGGGAGCAGTTCTTC. This gives the protein CASSLVYGEQFF. The chain uses TRBV11-3 and TRBJ2-1; D not certain. V was shortened by 3 bases and J by 10 bases, with 10 bases between the two germline ends. CDR3 length: 12 residues. Germline V gene lookup returns CDR1 SGHNT and CDR2 YENEEA. The variable domain in full, completed from reference TRBV11-3 and TRBJ2-1, reads EAGVVQSPRYKIIEKKQPVAFWCNPISGHNTLYWYLQNLGQGPELLIRYENEEAVDDSQLPKDRFSAERLKGVDSTLKIQPAELGDSAVYLCASSLVYGEQFFGPGTRLTVL.

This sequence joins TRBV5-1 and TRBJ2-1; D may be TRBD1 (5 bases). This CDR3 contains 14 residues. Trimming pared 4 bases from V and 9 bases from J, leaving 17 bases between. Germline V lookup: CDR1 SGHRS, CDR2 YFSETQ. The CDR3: CASSVQVMLGEQFF. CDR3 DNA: TGCGCCAGCAGCGTACAGGTGATGCTAGGTGAGCAGTTCTTC.

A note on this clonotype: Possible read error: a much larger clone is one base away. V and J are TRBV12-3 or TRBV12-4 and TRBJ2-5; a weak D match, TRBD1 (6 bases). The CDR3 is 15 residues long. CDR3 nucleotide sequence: TGTACCAGCAGTCGCCCCCAGGGGTCCCAAGAGACCCAGTACTTC. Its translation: CTSSRPQGSQETQYF.

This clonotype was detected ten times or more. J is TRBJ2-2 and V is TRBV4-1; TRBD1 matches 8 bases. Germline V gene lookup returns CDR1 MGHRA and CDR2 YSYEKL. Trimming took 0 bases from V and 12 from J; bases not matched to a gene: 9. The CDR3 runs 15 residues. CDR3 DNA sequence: TGCGCCAGCAGCCAAGATTCGGTCGACAGGGGTAAGCTGTTTTTT. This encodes CASSQDSVDRGKLFF.

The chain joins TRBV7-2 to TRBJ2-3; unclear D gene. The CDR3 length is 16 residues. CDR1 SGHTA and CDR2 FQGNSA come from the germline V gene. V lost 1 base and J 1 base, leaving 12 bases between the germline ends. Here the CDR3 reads CASSLGSGRGTDTQYF. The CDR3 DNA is TGTGCCAGCAGCTTAGGGTCAGGAAGAGGCACAGATACGCAGTATTTT.